A selection of T cell receptor beta chains follows, all from one sample in a study of CXCR3-negative and CXCR3-positive naive CD8 T cells. TCRdb reanalyzed the 5' RACE reads, giving one entry per CDR3 protein sequence and no DNA. Its clone listing holds some 130,000 distinct CDR3 sequences. The material sequenced was naive CXCR3- CD8+ T cells from blood. These receptors originate from a human donor in good health. Some clones in this sample may be carry-over from other donors' samples. Both conserved end residues are part of each CDR3.

v_gene,j_gene,CDR3aa
TRBV10-3,TRBJ2-7,CATLPTSGLSYEQYF
TRBV27,TRBJ1-2,CASSLSVQRVEGYTF
TRBV5-1,TRBJ1-1,CASSPIPSLTMDTEAFF
TRBV20-1,TRBJ2-1,CSARERGISYNEQFF
TRBV5-6,TRBJ1-1,CASSFRRTEAFF
TRBV9,TRBJ1-6,CASSGGTPDNSPLHF
TRBV7-9,TRBJ2-7,CASSLELTPYEQYF
TRBV12-3/TRBV12-4,TRBJ2-2,CASVLFGTGELFF
TRBV4-3,TRBJ2-5,CASSQDPGEETQYF
TRBV15,TRBJ2-1,CATSRDRDRGHNEQFF
TRBV7-9,TRBJ2-1,CTSSPGLAGVLEQFF
TRBV19,TRBJ2-1,CASSIGPSSYNEQFF
TRBV24-1,TRBJ2-2,CATSDWGANTGELFF
TRBV5-1,TRBJ1-1,CASSFLDSITEAFF
TRBV29-1,TRBJ1-4,CSVEDPSDRDEKLFF
TRBV9,TRBJ1-2,CATPAESYGYTF
TRBV28,TRBJ2-7,CANSSRGLRTYEQYF
TRBV25-1,TRBJ2-7,CASSMRDRDYEQYF
TRBV21-1,TRBJ2-3,CASSNPTGTGCTDTQYF
TRBV7-9,TRBJ2-7,CASSLPAGYVDEQYF
TRBV12-3/TRBV12-4,TRBJ2-7,CASRTGIFYEQYF
TRBV7-9,TRBJ2-7,CASSLTPSYEQYF
TRBV3-1,TRBJ2-1,CASSQDLQTTPYNEQFF
TRBV9,TRBJ1-1,CASSAGTVRFGHTEAFF
TRBV21-1,TRBJ2-3,CASSKGHPGPLAGEAPHTDTQYF
TRBV5-1,TRBJ1-2,CASSFGQGSGGYGYTF